These 26 T cell receptor beta chains share one sample of origin, sequenced in a study of T-cell memory formation after mild COVID-19. Via MiXCR, TCRdb re-called the 5' RACE reads, giving one row per CDR3 protein. The sample has 190,000 or so distinct CDR3 sequences, 10% to 13% seen once; the top ten hold 2.5% to 3.5%. Sample: PBMCs or a T cell subset sorted from them (not recorded which). These receptors were taken from a man aged 18-30 years who had mild COVID-19 (a few samples of this study predate the infection). Cell type and time point are not known.

This clonotype was detected only a few times. This chain links TRBV5-1 with TRBJ2-5; D possibly matches TRBD1 or TRBD2 (5 bases each). Germline CDR1 reads SGHRS; CDR2 reads YFSETQ. Trimming cost V 2 bases and J 1 base, with 9 bases left between them. The CDR3 totals 14 residues. The CDR3 region has the DNA TGCGCCAGCAGCTTTTTCGGGACCCAAGAGACCCAGTACTTC. Translated: CASSFFGTQETQYF.

This chain links TRBV7-2 with TRBJ1-5; D gene ambiguous. V dropped 0 bases and J dropped 7 bases, with 7 bases sitting between them. The CDR3 has 13 residues. Germline V gene sequence: CDR1 SGHTA, CDR2 FQGNSA. The chain's CDR3 is CASSLARAQPQHF. In nucleotides, the CDR3 is TGTGCCAGCAGCTTAGCGAGGGCCCAGCCCCAGCATTTT.

This clonotype was detected once. The chain recombines TRBV25-1 with TRBJ2-6; no definite D call. This CDR3 is built from 14 residues. Trimming took 4 bases from V and 4 from J, leaving 8 bases between them. CDR1 is MGHDK, CDR2 SYGVNS, per germline. Here the CDR3 DNA reads TGTGCCAGCAGTGGGAGTCCAGGGGCCAACGTCCTGACTTTC. Translated: CASSGSPGANVLTF.

The chain carries TRBV4-2 and TRBJ1-1, with D tentatively TRBD1 (6 bases). V was shortened by 4 bases and J by 2 bases, with 20 bases between the two germline ends. Germline CDR1 reads LGHNA; CDR2 reads YNFKEQ. The CDR3 contains 17 residues. The CDR3 loop reads CASSPGAGAIRNTEAFF. The CDR3 nucleotides are TGTGCCAGCAGCCCAGGTGCAGGGGCGATAAGAAACACTGAAGCTTTCTTT.

This clonotype has a count of ten or more. The rearrangement links TRBV5-4 to TRBJ2-7; TRBD2 aligns across 12 bases. CDR3 length equals 15 residues. The germline CDR1 and CDR2 sequences are SGHNT and YYREEE (reference sequence). Losses at the gene ends were 4 bases for V and 1 base for J; bases not matched to a gene: 3. CDR3: CASSPGLAGSYEQYF. CDR3 sequence (DNA): TGTGCCAGCAGCCCCGGACTAGCGGGGTCCTACGAGCAGTACTTC. The variable domain in full, completed from reference TRBV5-4 and TRBJ2-7, reads ETGVTQSPTHLIKTRGQQVTLRCSSQSGHNTVSWYQQALGQGPQFIFQYYREEENGRGNFPPRFSGLQFPNYSSELNVNALELDDSALYLCASSPGLAGSYEQYFGPGTRLTVT.

This clonotype has more than one count but fewer than ten. In nucleotides, the CDR3 is TGCAGGTACACAGATACGCAGTATTTT. This translates into CRYTDTQYF. The chain joins TRBV20-1 to TRBJ2-3, with D unresolved. Germline V gives CDR1 DFQATT, CDR2 SNEGSKA (reference sequence). This CDR3 comprises 9 residues.

The V gene is TRBV2, the J gene TRBJ1-2; the D gene is possibly TRBD1 (6 bases). This CDR3 has 14 residues. V was shortened by 7 bases and J by 0 bases, with 12 bases between the two germline ends. Germline V gene lookup returns CDR1 SNHLY and CDR2 FYNNEI. The CDR3 loop is CASNREGPNYGYTF. Here the CDR3 DNA reads TGTGCCAGCAACAGGGAAGGACCTAACTATGGCTACACCTTC. Looking up the rest from reference TRBV2 and TRBJ1-2 gives the full variable domain: EPEVTQTPSHQVTQMGQEVILRCVPISNHLYFYWYRQILGQKVEFLVSFYNNEISEKSEIFDDQFSVERPDGSNFTLKIRSTKLEDSAMYFCASNREGPNYGYTFGSGTRLTVV.

In this sample, this clonotype turned up many times. CDR3 residues: CASSPRGDTEAFF. CDR3 DNA: TGTGCCAGCTCACCGAGGGGGGACACTGAAGCTTTCTTT. J is TRBJ1-1 and V is TRBV18, with D tentatively TRBD1 (6 bases). This CDR3 contains 13 residues. V was pared by 3 bases and J by 3 bases, with 8 bases between. Germline V gene data show CDR1 as KGHSH and CDR2 as LQKENI. Full variable domain (rest looked up from reference TRBV18 and TRBJ1-1): NAGVMQNPRHLVRRRGQEARLRCSPMKGHSHVYWYRQLPEEGLKFMVYLQKENIIDESGMPKERFSAEFPKEGPSILRIQQVVRGDSAAYFCASSPRGDTEAFFGQGTRLTVV.

In its sample, this clonotype was seen once. The rearrangement links TRBV20-1 to TRBJ1-2; 9 positions match TRBD1. CDR3 size: 13 residues. Germline V gene sequence: CDR1 DFQATT, CDR2 SNEGSKA (reference sequence). V shed 4 bases and J 0 bases; nucleotides not matched to a gene: 0. The CDR3: CSANRGPNYGYTF. CDR3 DNA sequence: TGCAGTGCTAACAGGGGGCCTAACTATGGCTACACCTTC.

A few counts support this clonotype. The chain is built from TRBV7-9 and TRBJ1-5; D remains ambiguous. Germline V gene sequence: CDR1 SEHNR, CDR2 FQNEAQ (reference sequence). Trimming removed 5 bases from V and 7 bases from J, with 9 bases in between. The CDR3 has 12 amino acids. CDR3 sequence: CASSPGDQPQHF. CDR3 nucleotides: TGTGCCAGCAGCCCTGGAGACCAGCCCCAGCATTTT.

There are a few counts of this clonotype. The V call is TRBV4-2, the J call TRBJ2-5; 10 nucleotides match TRBD2. V gave up 0 bases and J gave up 5 bases; unmatched junction bases: 9. CDR1 and CDR2 (germline): LGHNA, YNFKEQ. The CDR3 covers 17 residues. Written as DNA, the CDR3 is TGTGCCAGCAGCCAAGAACTAGCGGGGAACAAGAGGGAGACCCAGTACTTC. It translates to CASSQELAGNKRETQYF.

This clonotype occurred a few times. The J gene is TRBJ1-1, the V gene TRBV7-8; D remains ambiguous. The germline gives CDR1 SGHVS, CDR2 FQNEAQ. V lost 5 bases, J lost 8 bases, and 12 bases lay in between. This CDR3 contains 12 residues. The CDR3: CASSQPPLEAFF. The DNA for the CDR3 is TGTGCCAGCAGCCAGCCCCCCCTAGAAGCTTTCTTT. The whole variable domain, filled in from reference TRBV7-8 and TRBJ1-1, reads GAGVSQSPRYKVAKRGQDVALRCDPISGHVSLFWYQQALGQGPEFLTYFQNEAQLDKSGLPSDRFFAERPEGSVSTLKIQRTQQEDSAVYLCASSQPPLEAFFGQGTRLTVV.

This clonotype was observed at least ten times. The chain employs TRBV2 and TRBJ2-2; D is ambiguous. CDR1 is SNHLY and CDR2 is FYNNEI in the germline V gene. The CDR3 is 13 residues long. Trimming took off 3 bases at V and 4 bases at J, with 6 bases between the two ends. CDR3 nucleotide sequence: TGTGCCAGCAGTGACCATGGCACCGGGGAGCTGTTTTTT. It encodes CASSDHGTGELFF. The full variable domain, completed using reference TRBV2 and TRBJ2-2, is EPEVTQTPSHQVTQMGQEVILRCVPISNHLYFYWYRQILGQKVEFLVSFYNNEISEKSEIFDDQFSVERPDGSNFTLKIRSTKLEDSAMYFCASSDHGTGELFFGEGSRLTVL.

This clonotype was seen repeatedly, ten times or more. The rearrangement links TRBV12-3 or TRBV12-4 to TRBJ2-5; tentatively, D is TRBD1 or TRBD2 (5 bases each). CDR3 size: 14 residues. Trimming left V 3 bases short and J 4 bases short, with 12 bases between. The CDR3 loop is CASSLGRSRETQYF. CDR3 sequence (DNA): TGTGCCAGCAGTTTGGGACGGTCCCGAGAGACCCAGTACTTC.

This clonotype was observed a few times. The chain links TRBV20-1 to TRBJ2-1; D possibly corresponds to TRBD2 (6 bases). This CDR3 spans 12 amino acids. The germline V and J ends were trimmed by 2 bases and 7 bases, with 9 bases remaining between them. The germline gives CDR1 DFQATT, CDR2 SNEGSKA (reference sequence). DNA of the CDR3: TGCAGTGCTAGACGCCGGGGGAATGAGCAGTTCTTC. The encoded protein is CSARRRGNEQFF.

CDR3 region: CASSSGTRGGYTF. CDR3 in DNA: TGTGCCAGCAGCTCGGGGACGCGGGGTGGCTACACCTTC. V and J are TRBV7-9 and TRBJ1-2, with D possibly being TRBD1 (5 bases). CDR1 is SEHNR, CDR2 FQNEAQ, per germline (reference sequence). Between the trimmed V and J ends, which lost 4 bases and 7 bases, there was a span of 13 bases. The CDR3 contains 13 residues.

Ten or more counts support this clonotype. The chain links TRBV20-1 to TRBJ1-2, with D perhaps TRBD1 (6 bases). The length of the CDR3 is 12 residues. Trimming took off 3 bases at V and 4 bases at J, with 9 bases between the two ends. Germline V lookup: CDR1 DFQATT, CDR2 SNEGSKA (reference sequence). The CDR3 region has the DNA TGCAGTGCTAGTCCCAGGGGCTATGGCTACACCTTC. This encodes CSASPRGYGYTF.

This clonotype was picked up a small number of times. The gene calls are TRBV12-3 or TRBV12-4 and TRBJ2-7, with a tentative D call TRBD2 (6 bases). This CDR3 spans 14 amino acids. Trimming stripped 6 bases from V and 3 bases from J, with 15 bases between. The CDR3 sequence: CASRTDGGRYEQYF. The CDR3, as DNA: TGTGCCAGCAGGACAGACGGGGGACGCTACGAGCAGTACTTC.

This clonotype was seen ten or more times. This sequence joins TRBV24-1 and TRBJ2-3; no definite D call. There are 15 residues in the CDR3. The V end lost 3 bases, the J end lost 1 base, and 10 bases lay between the germline ends. The germline CDR1 and CDR2 sequences are KGHDR and SFDVKD. CDR3 DNA sequence: TGTGCCACCAGTGATGCCAAGGCTGGCACAGATACGCAGTATTTT. This codes for CATSDAKAGTDTQYF.

The chain couples TRBV7-2 to TRBJ1-6; D perhaps matches TRBD1 (6 bases). Germline CDR1 is SGHTA and CDR2 is FQGNSA. The CDR3 covers 19 residues. Trimming removed 1 base from V and 7 bases from J, with 23 bases in between. The CDR3 DNA reads as TGTGCCAGCAGCTTAGACCCCCGCCGGAGGGGGTCGAGGAATTCACCCCTCCACTTT. Protein sequence: CASSLDPRRRGSRNSPLHF.

The chain employs TRBV20-1 and TRBJ2-3; D not certain. Per germline, CDR1 DFQATT and CDR2 SNEGSKA (reference sequence). This CDR3 has 14 amino acids. Trimming took off 6 bases at V and 8 bases at J, with 21 bases between the two ends. The CDR3: CSANSGRPTFTQYF. Here the CDR3 DNA reads TGCAGTGCCAACTCTGGGCGTCCAACTTTTACGCAGTATTTT.

This clonotype was seen ten or more times. The chain has TRBV2 and TRBJ1-6, with D hard to call. This CDR3 is 13 amino acids long. CDR1 is SNHLY and CDR2 is FYNNEI in the germline V gene. Trimming stripped 10 bases from V and 13 bases from J, with 20 bases between. CDR3 sequence (DNA): TGTGCCAAGGGAAAGCCCCCCCAGGATCCCCTCCACTTT. Translation: CAKGKPPQDPLHF.

The V gene is TRBV19, the J gene TRBJ2-3; maybe TRBD1 (7 bases). The CDR3 has 13 residues. Germline lookup yields CDR1 LNHDA and CDR2 SQIVND (reference sequence). V lost 3 bases and J lost 8, with 12 bases in between. CDR3: CASSIRGEGTQYF. CDR3 nucleotides: TGTGCCAGTAGTATCAGGGGGGAAGGTACGCAGTATTTT. Full variable domain (outside the CDR3, taken from reference TRBV19 and TRBJ2-3): DGGITQSPKYLFRKEGQNVTLSCEQNLNHDAMYWYRQDPGQGLRLIYYSQIVNDFQKGDIAEGYSVSREKKESFPLTVTSAQKNPTAFYLCASSIRGEGTQYFGPGTRLTVL.

The chain uses TRBV20-1 and TRBJ2-5; tentatively, D is TRBD2 (5 bases). Per the germline V gene, CDR1 is DFQATT and CDR2 is SNEGSKA (reference sequence). The V end was cut by 0 bases, the J end by 1 base, with 6 bases between. This CDR3 has 13 residues. The CDR3 nucleotides are TGCAGTGCTAGAGATCTAGCCCAAGAGACCCAGTACTTC. Translated: CSARDLAQETQYF.

The rearrangement uses TRBV5-5 and TRBJ1-6, with D unclear. There are 13 residues in the CDR3. Germline values: CDR1 SGHKS, CDR2 YYEKEE (reference sequence). V lost 0 bases, J lost 11 bases, and 9 bases lay in between. The chain's CDR3 is CASSLGPGTPLHF. Written as DNA, the CDR3 is TGTGCCAGCAGCTTGGGCCCGGGGACACCCCTCCACTTT.

This clonotype was seen repeatedly, ten times or more. This chain joins TRBV5-1 and TRBJ2-5; D possibly corresponds to TRBD1 (6 bases). CDR3 length equals 12 residues. Germline CDR1 SGHRS, CDR2 YFSETQ. V dropped 5 bases and J dropped 5 bases, with 10 bases sitting between them. The CDR3 reads CASSGTLETQYF. CDR3 in DNA: TGCGCCAGCAGTGGGACACTTGAGACCCAGTACTTC. Filled out from reference TRBV5-1 and TRBJ2-5, the complete variable domain reads KAGVTQTPRYLIKTRGQQVTLSCSPISGHRSVSWYQQTPGQGLQFLFEYFSETQRNKGNFPGRFSGRQFSNSRSEMNVSTLELGDSALYLCASSGTLETQYFGPGTRLLVL.